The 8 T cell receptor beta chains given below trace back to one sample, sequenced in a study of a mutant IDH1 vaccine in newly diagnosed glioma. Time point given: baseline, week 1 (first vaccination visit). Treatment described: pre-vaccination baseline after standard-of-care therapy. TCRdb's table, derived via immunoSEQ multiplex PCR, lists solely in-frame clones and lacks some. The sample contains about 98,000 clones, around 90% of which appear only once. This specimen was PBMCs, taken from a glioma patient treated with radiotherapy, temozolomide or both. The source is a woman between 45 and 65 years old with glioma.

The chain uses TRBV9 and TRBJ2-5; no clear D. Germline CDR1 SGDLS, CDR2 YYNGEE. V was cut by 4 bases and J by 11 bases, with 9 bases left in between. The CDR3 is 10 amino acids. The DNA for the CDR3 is TGTGCCAGCAGCCCTTTGACTCAGTACTTC. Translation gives CASSPLTQYF.

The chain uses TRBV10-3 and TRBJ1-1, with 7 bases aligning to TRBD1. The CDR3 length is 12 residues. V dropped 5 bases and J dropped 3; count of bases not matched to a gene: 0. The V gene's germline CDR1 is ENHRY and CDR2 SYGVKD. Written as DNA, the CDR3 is TGTGCCATCAGTACAGGGGACACTGAAGCTTTCTTT. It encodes CAISTGDTEAFF.

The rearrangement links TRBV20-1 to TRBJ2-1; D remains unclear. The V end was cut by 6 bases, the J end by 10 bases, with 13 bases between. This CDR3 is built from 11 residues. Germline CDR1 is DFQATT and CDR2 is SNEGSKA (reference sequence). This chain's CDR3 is CSAQFQWEQFF. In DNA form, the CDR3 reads TGCAGTGCCCAATTTCAATGGGAGCAGTTCTTC.

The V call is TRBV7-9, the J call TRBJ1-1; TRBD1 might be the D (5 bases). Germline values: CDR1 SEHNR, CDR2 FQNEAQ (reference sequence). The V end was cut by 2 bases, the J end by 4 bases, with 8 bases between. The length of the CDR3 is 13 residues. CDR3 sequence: CASSLQGGTEAFF. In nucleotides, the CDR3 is TGTGCCAGCAGCTTACAGGGAGGCACTGAAGCTTTCTTT.

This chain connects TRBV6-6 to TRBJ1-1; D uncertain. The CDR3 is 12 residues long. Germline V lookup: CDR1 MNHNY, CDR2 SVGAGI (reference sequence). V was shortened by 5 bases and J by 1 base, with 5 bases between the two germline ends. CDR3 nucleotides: TGTGCCAGCAGTCAGTGGAACACTGAAGCTTTCTTT. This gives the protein CASSQWNTEAFF.

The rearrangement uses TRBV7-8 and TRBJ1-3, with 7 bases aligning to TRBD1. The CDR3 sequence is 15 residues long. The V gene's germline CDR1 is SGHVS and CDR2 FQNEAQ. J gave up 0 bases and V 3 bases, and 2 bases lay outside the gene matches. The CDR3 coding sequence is TGTGCCAGCAGCTTTTGGACAGGCTCTGGAAACACCATATATTTT. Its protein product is CASSFWTGSGNTIYF.

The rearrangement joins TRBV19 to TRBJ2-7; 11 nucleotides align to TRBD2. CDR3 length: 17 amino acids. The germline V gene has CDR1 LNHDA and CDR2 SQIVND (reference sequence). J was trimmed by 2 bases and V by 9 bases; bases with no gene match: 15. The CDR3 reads CASPRTSGSRVTYEQYF. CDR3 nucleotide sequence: TGTGCCAGCCCCCGGACTAGCGGGTCGCGGGTCACCTACGAGCAGTACTTC.

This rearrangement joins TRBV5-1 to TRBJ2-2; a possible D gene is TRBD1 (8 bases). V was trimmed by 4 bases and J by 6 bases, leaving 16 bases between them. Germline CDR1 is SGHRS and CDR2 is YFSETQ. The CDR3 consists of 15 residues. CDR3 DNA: TGCGCCAGCAGCCCCGGACAGGGAGGGTCCGGGGAGCTGTTTTTT. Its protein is CASSPGQGGSGELFF.